This TCR beta chain was sequenced during a study of blood T cell repertoires in COVID-19. Study summary: COVID-19 samples from acute and convalescent phases originated in the United States, Italy and Spain. T cells, B-cell-depleted T cells, or PBMCs supplied cDNA or gDNA.

Original handling: Researchers report that nucleated cell counts were estimated from reference gene primer amplification. TCRdb keeps only in-frame clones here, not all; method: immunoSEQ multiplex PCR. V and J calls and clone size are those listed in that table; D and trimming were worked out from the DNA. The sample records more than 95,000 clones, approximately 84% being singletons. CDR1 and CDR2 (germline): LGHNA, YNFKEQ. This CDR3 has 17 residues. The ends were cut back, 0 bases at V and 5 bases at J, with 17 bases in the middle. This chain joins TRBV4-2 and TRBJ2-1; weak D call: TRBD2 (6 bases). Input material: peripheral blood. The TCR originated in a human donor in a cohort sampled during active or convalescent COVID-19. CDR3: CASSQERAGGRNNEQFF. CDR3 in DNA: TGTGCCAGCAGCCAAGAGAGGGCCGGGGGAAGGAACAATGAGCAGTTCTTC.